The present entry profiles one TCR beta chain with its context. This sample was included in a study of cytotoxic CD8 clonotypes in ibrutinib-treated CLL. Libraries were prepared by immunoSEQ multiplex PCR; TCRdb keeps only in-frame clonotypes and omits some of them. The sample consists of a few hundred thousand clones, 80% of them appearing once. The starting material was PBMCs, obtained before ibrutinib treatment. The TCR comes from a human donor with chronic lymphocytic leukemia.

CDR3 in DNA: TGTGCCTGGTTCCGCAAGGGGTTTGGTGAGACCCAGTACTTC. Amino acids: CAWFRKGFGETQYF. This chain connects TRBV30 to TRBJ2-5, with a weak D call TRBD1 (5 bases). Between the trimmed V and J ends, which lost 5 bases and 5 bases, there was a span of 18 bases. Germline loops: CDR1 GTSNPN, CDR2 SVGIG (reference sequence). The CDR3 loop spans 14 amino acids.